This is a list of T cell receptor beta chains from one sample in a study of a mutant IDH1 vaccine in newly diagnosed glioma. No antigen has been assigned to these receptors. TCRdb's table, derived via immunoSEQ multiplex PCR, lists solely in-frame clones and lacks some. The table lists roughly 76,000 clones, over 75% of them singletons. Sequenced material: PBMCs, taken from a glioma patient whose treatment included an IDH1 peptide vaccine. The origin of the receptors is a young man with glioma. Some clones in this sample may be carry-over from other donors' samples. CDR3s leave out the opening cysteine and the closing phenylalanine or tryptophan.

12	TRBV6-4	ASSEISGANVLT
12	TRBV19	ASSLQGHGHEQF
11	TRBV28	ASSLKGAQEQY
11	TRBV2	ASRASRLETQY
14	TRBV13	ASSLGRTGSPDTQY
11	TRBV7-3	ASSTHGGSPLH
13	TRBV27	ASSIHGEQGNIQY
9	TRBV28	ASSGYNEQF
14	TRBV2	ASSDGRLPRTDTQY
12	TRBV5-4	ASSFVEGFNEQF
10	TRBV9	ASSVVGNGYT